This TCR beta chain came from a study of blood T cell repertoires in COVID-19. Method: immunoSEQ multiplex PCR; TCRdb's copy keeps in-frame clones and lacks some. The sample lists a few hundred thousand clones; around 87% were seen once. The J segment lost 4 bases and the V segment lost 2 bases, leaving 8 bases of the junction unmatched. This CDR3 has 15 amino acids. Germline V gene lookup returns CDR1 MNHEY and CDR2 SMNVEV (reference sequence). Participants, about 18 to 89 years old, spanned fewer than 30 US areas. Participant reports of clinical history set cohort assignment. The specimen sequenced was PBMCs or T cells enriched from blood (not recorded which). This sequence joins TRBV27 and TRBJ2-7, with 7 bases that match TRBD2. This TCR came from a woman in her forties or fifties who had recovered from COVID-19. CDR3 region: CASSLTGTNFYEQYF. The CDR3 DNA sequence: TGTGCCAGCAGTTTAACCGGGACTAACTTTTACGAGCAGTACTTC.